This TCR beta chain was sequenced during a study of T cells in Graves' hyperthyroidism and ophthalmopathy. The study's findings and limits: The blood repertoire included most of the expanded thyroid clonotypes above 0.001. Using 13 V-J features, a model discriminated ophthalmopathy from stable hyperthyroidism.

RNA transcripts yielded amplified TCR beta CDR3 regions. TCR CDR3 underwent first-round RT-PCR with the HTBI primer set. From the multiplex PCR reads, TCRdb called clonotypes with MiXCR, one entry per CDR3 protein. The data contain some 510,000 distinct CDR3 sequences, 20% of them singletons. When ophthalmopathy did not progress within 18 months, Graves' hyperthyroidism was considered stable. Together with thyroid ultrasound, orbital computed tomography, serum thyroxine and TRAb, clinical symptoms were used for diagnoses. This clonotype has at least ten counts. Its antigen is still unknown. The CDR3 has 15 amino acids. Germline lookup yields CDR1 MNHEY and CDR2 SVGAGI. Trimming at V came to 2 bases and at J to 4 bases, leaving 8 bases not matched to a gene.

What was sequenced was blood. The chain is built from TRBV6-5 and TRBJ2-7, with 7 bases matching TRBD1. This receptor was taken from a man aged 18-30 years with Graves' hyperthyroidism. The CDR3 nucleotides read TGTGCCAGCAGTTACACCAACCGGGACAGATACGAGCAGTACTTC. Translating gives CASSYTNRDRYEQYF.